Given below is one T cell receptor (beta chain) in context. The data were taken from a study of blood T cell repertoires in COVID-19. The authors' processing: Reference gene primer amplification gave nucleated cell count estimates. The repertoire was sequenced with immunoSEQ multiplex PCR; TCRdb's copy has only in-frame clones and lacks some. The V and J calls and clone size are taken from that table; D and trimming were inferred from the DNA. The repertoire has over 600,000 clones, about 87% of them found once; the top ten carry over 0.2%. This sequence originates from a woman under 30 with acute or convalescent COVID-19. The sample comprised peripheral blood.

CDR3 residues: CASSRGLPLPPSYEQYF. DNA of the CDR3: TGTGCTAGCTCCCGGGGTCTCCCTCTGCCTCCTTCCTACGAGCAGTACTTC. The rearrangement links TRBV12-5 to TRBJ2-7; TRBD2 is a possible D gene (5 bases). This CDR3 has 17 amino acids. With 9 bases removed from V and 1 base from J, the gap between germline ends came to 25 bases. CDR1 and CDR2 (germline): LGHNT, FRNRAP.